The text below deals with one T cell receptor beta chain. The data stem from a study of blood T cell repertoires in COVID-19. Study summary: PBMCs, B-cell-depleted T cells, or T cells provided the cDNA or gDNA that made up the material.

Using immunoSEQ multiplex PCR, the repertoire was profiled, and TCRdb retains in-frame clones only, with some absent. The sample comprises 140,000 or so clones, roughly 86% of which are singletons, and 3% to 3.5% rests with the top ten. The CDR3 is made up of 15 amino acids. Trimming cost V 5 bases and J 7 bases; bases outside gene matches: 6. CDR1 MNHEY and CDR2 SMNVEV come from the germline V gene (reference sequence). Sequencing was performed on PBMCs or T cells enriched from blood (not recorded which). This sequence originates from a woman between 45 and 60 years old with acute COVID-19. The rearrangement links TRBV27 to TRBJ1-6, with 9 nucleotides matching TRBD1. Here the CDR3 DNA reads TGTGCCAGCAGTGGGACAGGGAATTGGAATTCACCCCTCCACTTT. Residues: CASSGTGNWNSPLHF.